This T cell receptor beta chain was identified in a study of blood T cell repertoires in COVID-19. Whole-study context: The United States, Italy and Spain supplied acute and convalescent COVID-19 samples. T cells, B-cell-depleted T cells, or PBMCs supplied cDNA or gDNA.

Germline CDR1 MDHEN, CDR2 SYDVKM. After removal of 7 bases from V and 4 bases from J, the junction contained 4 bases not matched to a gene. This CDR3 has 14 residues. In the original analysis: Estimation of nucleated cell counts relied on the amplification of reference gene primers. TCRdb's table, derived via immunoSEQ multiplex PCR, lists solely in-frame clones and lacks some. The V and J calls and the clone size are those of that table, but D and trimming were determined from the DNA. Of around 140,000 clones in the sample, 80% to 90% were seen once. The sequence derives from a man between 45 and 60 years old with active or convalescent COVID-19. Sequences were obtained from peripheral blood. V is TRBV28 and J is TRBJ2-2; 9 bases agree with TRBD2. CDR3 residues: CASKPGLATGELFF. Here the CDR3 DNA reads TGTGCCAGCAAACCGGGACTAGCCACCGGGGAGCTGTTTTTT.